The rows below give T cell receptor beta chains drawn from one sample of a study of tumor-infiltrating lymphocytes in primary liver carcinoma. TCRdb used MiXCR to reprocess the multiplex PCR reads, holding one entry per CDR3 protein. The sample contains approximately 300,000 distinct CDR3 sequences, about 60% of which appear only once. The sample consisted of peripheral blood. The receptor source for this set is a man aged 35-49 years with primary liver carcinoma and hepatitis B virus infection. Both conserved end residues are part of each CDR3. A D gene is named only where the DNA matches it firmly. Size is stated for part of the rows, as once, few or many counts, or as a class when the clone is expanded.

j_call,d_call,v_call,clone_size,cdr3_length,cdr3_nt,cdr3_aa
TRBJ2-4,NA,TRBV11-2,many,16,TGTGCCAGCAGCTTGGCGGGCCCTCCGGCCCAAAACATTCAGTACTTC,CASSLAGPPAQNIQYF
TRBJ2-6,TRBD2,TRBV12-3/TRBV12-4,NA,14,TGTGCCAGCGGACGGGGGAGCGGGGCCGACGTCCTGACTTTC,CASGRGSGADVLTF
TRBJ1-1,TRBD1,TRBV28,NA,16,TGTGCCAGCAGTCCCTCAGGGGGGATGGATGACACTGAAGCTTTCTTT,CASSPSGGMDDTEAFF
TRBJ1-2,NA,TRBV5-1,NA,15,TGCGCCAGCAGCTTTGTAGGCACGGGGGGCGAGGGCTACACCTTC,CASSFVGTGGEGYTF
TRBJ1-2,NA,TRBV6-1,many,12,TGTGCCAGCAGCCCCACTAACTATGGCTACACCTTC,CASSPTNYGYTF
TRBJ2-3,NA,TRBV28,few,15,TGTGCCAGCAGTTTAGTCGGGGGTGGCACAGATACGCAGTATTTT,CASSLVGGGTDTQYF
TRBJ2-7,TRBD2,TRBV11-1,NA,14,TGTGCTAGCAGCTTGGAAGGAGTAGCGGGGGCCCACAGCTTC,CASSLEGVAGAHSF
TRBJ2-7,TRBD1,TRBV12-3/TRBV12-4,NA,15,TGTGCCAGCAGTGTGTTGGGACAGGTGGAATACGAGCAGTACTTC,CASSVLGQVEYEQYF
TRBJ2-7,TRBD2,TRBV10-2,NA,18,TGCGCCAGCAGTGAGTTGGCGGGAGTCCCCGGCGGGTCCTACGAGCAATACTTC,CASSELAGVPGGSYEQYF
TRBJ2-1,TRBD2,TRBV30,NA,17,TGTGCCTTCTATAGGACTAGCGGGATTATCTCCTACAATGAGCAGTTCTTC,CAFYRTSGIISYNEQFF
TRBJ1-5,TRBD1,TRBV28,few,13,TGTGCCAGCAGTCGGGACAGTAAACAGCCCCAGCATTTT,CASSRDSKQPQHF
TRBJ2-6,TRBD1,TRBV12-3/TRBV12-4,many,17,TGTGCCAGCAGTTTTTGGCAGGGGGCGACAGGGGCCAACGTCCTGACTTTC,CASSFWQGATGANVLTF
TRBJ2-5,NA,TRBV29-1,once,14,TGCAGCGTGCCCGGGGGGCCGGACCAAGAGACCCAGTACTTC,CSVPGGPDQETQYF
TRBJ2-5,TRBD1,TRBV28,NA,16,TGTGCCAGCAGTTTTGGAACAGGGGGCAGGGGGGAGACCCAGTACTTC,CASSFGTGGRGETQYF
TRBJ1-5,NA,TRBV5-6,once,13,TGTGCCAGAAGCCCAGGCCCCGATCAGCCCCAGCATTTT,CARSPGPDQPQHF
TRBJ2-7,TRBD1,TRBV12-3/TRBV12-4,NA,15,TGTGCCAGCAGACATACAGAACAGGGGCTCTACGAACAGTACTTC,CASRHTEQGLYEQYF
TRBJ2-1,TRBD1,TRBV28,once,16,TGTGCCAGCAGTTTCCCCGGGACAGGGTGGGACAGTGAGCAGTTCTTC,CASSFPGTGWDSEQFF
TRBJ1-5,NA,TRBV6-5,many,14,TGTGCCAGCAGTTCCTCCCGGGCCACGGGGTCCCAGCATTTT,CASSSSRATGSQHF
TRBJ2-1,NA,TRBV6-1,many,15,TGTGCCAGCAGTGAAGTTGGGGCGCCGGGGAATGAGCAGTTCTTC,CASSEVGAPGNEQFF
TRBJ2-7,NA,TRBV4-3,NA,15,TGCGCCAGCAGCCAAGCGAGAGGGGGGTGGTACGAGCAGTATTTC,CASSQARGGWYEQYF